This entry lists 27 T cell receptor beta chains sequenced from one sample in a study of PD-1 blockade in classical Hodgkin lymphoma. The repertoire was sequenced with immunoSEQ multiplex PCR; TCRdb's copy has only in-frame clones and lacks some. The repertoire has about 35,000 clones, 60% to 80% of them found once; the top ten carry 14%. Brentuximab vedotin exposure varied, and every patient relapsed after autologous stem cell transplantation. The source was peripheral blood mononuclear cells (PBMCs), collected before the second cycle of nivolumab. The receptors were gathered from a human donor with classical Hodgkin lymphoma.

This clone appeared a few times. The rearrangement links TRBV6-6 to TRBJ2-3; no clear D. V was trimmed by 7 bases and J by 4 bases, leaving 15 bases between them. This CDR3 is built from 14 residues. Germline CDR1 is MNHNY and CDR2 is SVGAGI (reference sequence). Here the CDR3 reads CASNLMANSDTQYF. Written as DNA, the CDR3 is TGTGCCAGCAACCTAATGGCTAATTCAGATACGCAGTATTTT.

The genes are TRBV9 and TRBJ1-2; unclear D gene. Germline values: CDR1 SGDLS, CDR2 YYNGEE. V was pared by 2 bases and J by 2 bases, with 16 bases between. The CDR3 spans 16 residues. CDR3 protein: CASSVLGSPTNYGYTF. CDR3 DNA: TGTGCCAGCAGCGTCCTGGGATCCCCCACCAACTATGGCTACACCTTC.

The V and J genes are TRBV5-1 and TRBJ1-3, with TRBD1 identical over 12 bases. J was trimmed by 4 bases and V by 5 bases; bases with no gene match: 7. Germline-derived CDR1 and CDR2 are SGHRS and YFSETQ. This CDR3 is built from 16 residues. CDR3 sequence: CASSRGQGAQGNTIYF. CDR3 DNA sequence: TGCGCCAGCAGTCGGGGACAGGGGGCTCAAGGAAACACCATATATTTT.

A few counts support this clone. Distinct nucleotide sequences in the sample also encode this CDR3. The chain recombines TRBV7-3 with TRBJ2-3; D is unclear. CDR1 and CDR2 (germline): SGHTA, FQGTGA. This CDR3 is 13 amino acids long. The V gene lost 6 bases and the J gene lost 0 bases, with 7 bases spanning the gap. CDR3 sequence (DNA): TGTGCCAGCAGTTCGGCCAGCACAGATACGCAGTATTTT. This sequence encodes CASSSASTDTQYF.

The chain employs TRBV2 and TRBJ2-7; 11 nucleotides line up with TRBD1. The CDR3 is 13 residues long. V was pared by 7 bases and J by 5 bases, with 4 bases of the junction left unmatched. The V gene's germline CDR1 is SNHLY and CDR2 FYNNEI. The CDR3 DNA follows: TGTGCCAGCACTCCGGGACAGGGGGACGAGCAGTACTTC. Its translation: CASTPGQGDEQYF.

V gene TRBV2 combines with J gene TRBJ1-2; weak D call: TRBD1 (5 bases). The ends were cut back, 5 bases at V and 5 bases at J, with 9 bases in the middle. The CDR3 is 12 amino acids. Germline CDR1 is SNHLY and CDR2 is FYNNEI. CDR3 protein: CASSTDRYGYTF. CDR3 DNA sequence: TGTGCCAGCAGTACAGACAGATATGGCTACACCTTC.

The genes are TRBV7-6 and TRBJ2-1, with no clear D. This CDR3 region has 15 residues. Looked up from germline, CDR1 is SGHVS and CDR2 is FNYEAQ. The ends were cut back, 2 bases at V and 2 bases at J, with 10 bases in the middle. The CDR3 spells CASSLLGLTYNEQFF. The CDR3 nucleotides are TGTGCCAGCAGCTTACTAGGCCTTACCTACAATGAGCAGTTCTTC.

The chain has TRBV29-1 and TRBJ1-2; maybe TRBD1 (5 bases). Trimming cost V 4 bases and J 7 bases, with 10 bases left between them. Germline V gene lookup returns CDR1 SQVTM and CDR2 ANQGSEA. The CDR3 contains 11 residues. The CDR3 protein is CSVGGRAGYTF. CDR3 sequence (DNA): TGCAGCGTTGGGGGCAGGGCTGGCTACACCTTC.

A single count supports this clone. The sample holds other DNA sequences that translate to the same CDR3. The gene calls are TRBV5-1 and TRBJ2-1; TRBD1 matches at 9 bases. J lost 1 base, V lost 4 bases, and 3 bases had no gene match. Per germline, CDR1 SGHRS and CDR2 YFSETQ. This CDR3 has 15 residues. DNA for the CDR3: TGCGCCAGCAGCCTAGGACAGGGGTCCTACAATGAGCAGTTCTTC. Translating it yields CASSLGQGSYNEQFF.

The CDR3 protein is CASSPGWGGPLWELFF. The CDR3 region has the DNA TGTGCCAGCAGCCCCGGGTGGGGGGGCCCCCTTTGGGAACTGTTTTTT. The chain has TRBV21-1 and TRBJ1-4. TRBV21-1 is reported as a pseudogene. The CDR3 loop spans 16 amino acids.

This clone appeared a few times. This rearrangement joins TRBV18 to TRBJ2-7; 7 bases are shared with TRBD2. Trimming at V came to 3 bases and at J to 2 bases, leaving 4 bases not matched to a gene. CDR3 size: 14 residues. Germline V gene sequence: CDR1 KGHSH, CDR2 LQKENI. The CDR3 sequence: CASSPASGPYEQYF. CDR3 nucleotides: TGTGCCAGCTCACCTGCTAGCGGTCCCTACGAGCAGTACTTC.

This clone came up a few times. The CDR3, as DNA: TGTGCCAGTACCGATTTGTACGAGCAGTACTTC. Encoded protein: CASTDLYEQYF. The rearrangement uses TRBV2 and TRBJ2-7; D not certain. The length of the CDR3 is 11 residues. The V gene lost 9 bases and the J gene lost 4 bases, with 10 bases spanning the gap. Germline V CDR1 and CDR2: SNHLY, FYNNEI.

The chain uses TRBV6-4 and TRBJ1-2; D gene ambiguous. This CDR3 region has 13 residues. In germline, CDR1 is MRHNA, CDR2 SNTAGT. V was shortened by 4 bases and J by 8 bases, with 14 bases between the two germline ends. In nucleotides, the CDR3 is TGTGCCAGCAGTGTGCCGGACGATCGGGGCTACACCTTC. Its translation is CASSVPDDRGYTF.

This rearrangement joins TRBV27 to TRBJ1-2; 9 nucleotides line up with TRBD1. Germline assignment: CDR1 MNHEY and CDR2 SMNVEV (reference sequence). The CDR3 loop spans 14 amino acids. The J segment lost 8 bases and the V segment lost 6 bases, leaving 10 bases of the junction unmatched. The CDR3 DNA reads TGTGCCAGCAGCCAAGCGGGACAGGGTTTAGGCTACACCTTC. This sequence encodes CASSQAGQGLGYTF.

This chain joins TRBV27 and TRBJ1-5, with D possibly matching TRBD1 (6 bases). V lost 6 bases and J lost 3, with 12 bases in between. This CDR3 contains 14 residues. Germline V gives CDR1 MNHEY, CDR2 SMNVEV (reference sequence). DNA of the CDR3: TGTGCCAGCAGAATTACAGGGAACAATCAGCCCCAGCATTTT. Translation: CASRITGNNQPQHF.

This clone was counted only a few times. V and J are TRBV2 and TRBJ1-2; D might be TRBD1 (5 bases). The germline V gene encodes CDR1 SNHLY and CDR2 FYNNEI. V was shortened by 7 bases and J by 8 bases, with 11 bases between the two germline ends. CDR3 size: 11 residues. CDR3 residues: CASTRGDGYTF. The CDR3 nucleotides are TGTGCCAGCACCCGAGGGGACGGCTACACCTTC. Using reference TRBV2 and TRBJ1-2 for the parts outside the CDR3, the full variable domain is EPEVTQTPSHQVTQMGQEVILRCVPISNHLYFYWYRQILGQKVEFLVSFYNNEISEKSEIFDDQFSVERPDGSNFTLKIRSTKLEDSAMYFCASTRGDGYTFGSGTRLTVV.

The chain employs TRBV9 and TRBJ1-1; 8 bases are a match to TRBD1. The CDR3 has 15 amino acids. Trimming cost V 4 bases and J 4 bases; bases outside gene matches: 9. The germline gives CDR1 SGDLS, CDR2 YYNGEE. Written as DNA, the CDR3 is TGTGCCAGCAGCCCGCCCGGGACAGGCCGCACTGAAGCTTTCTTT. Protein product: CASSPPGTGRTEAFF.

This clone has just a few counts. This same CDR3 is encoded by further DNA sequences in the sample. The rearrangement links TRBV18 to TRBJ2-3, with unresolved D. This CDR3 spans 14 amino acids. CDR1 and CDR2 from the germline V gene are KGHSH and LQKENI. Deletions cut 3 bases from V and 1 base from J, with 8 bases between. The CDR3 sequence: CASSPSLGTDTQYF. DNA for the CDR3: TGTGCCAGCTCACCCTCACTGGGCACAGATACGCAGTATTTT.

This clone has just one count. For the CDR3, the DNA is TGCGCCAGCAGCCTGGAGGCCGGGGAGCTGTTTTTT. Amino acid sequence: CASSLEAGELFF. V usage is TRBV5-1 and J usage is TRBJ2-2, with a possible D match to TRBD2 (5 bases). The CDR3 runs 12 residues. V lost 4 bases and J 6 bases, leaving 7 bases between the germline ends. Germline V gives CDR1 SGHRS, CDR2 YFSETQ.

This clone was found a few times. This chain connects TRBV5-4 to TRBJ2-7, with 7 positions matching TRBD2. The CDR3 sequence is 15 residues long. V shed 4 bases, J shed 2 bases, and the junction held 9 bases outside the gene matches. CDR1 is SGHNT, CDR2 YYREEE, per germline (reference sequence). The CDR3 nucleotides read TGTGCCAGCAGCCGGGGAGCGGGAATTCCCTACGAGCAGTACTTC. Translating it yields CASSRGAGIPYEQYF.

DNA of the CDR3: TGTGCCAGCGAGGGACAGCCGGGAGAAAAACTGTTTTTT. Translated: CASEGQPGEKLFF. The V call is TRBV11-1, the J call TRBJ1-4, with 7 bases aligning to TRBD1. The CDR3 covers 13 residues. V was clipped by 8 bases and J by 8 bases; unmatched bases: 8. CDR1 is SGHAT, CDR2 FQDESV, per germline (reference sequence).

This chain joins TRBV6-5 and TRBJ1-1; maybe TRBD1 (5 bases). V shed 5 bases and J shed 3 bases, with 16 bases lying between them. CDR1 and CDR2 from the germline V gene are MNHEY and SVGAGI. The CDR3 spans 15 residues. CDR3 bases: TGTGCCAGCAGTAAACTATACAGGAGTTACACTGAAGCTTTCTTT. Translating it yields CASSKLYRSYTEAFF.

The rearrangement joins TRBV11-2 to TRBJ1-4, with 7 nucleotides matching TRBD1. The CDR3 loop spans 15 amino acids. Unmatched junction bases numbered 3, after V lost 4 bases and J lost 1 base. Germline values: CDR1 SGHAT, CDR2 FQNNGV. The CDR3 reads CASSSYRGTNEKLFF. CDR3 DNA: TGTGCCAGCAGCTCTTACAGGGGAACTAATGAAAAACTGTTTTTT.

The chain couples TRBV6-5 to TRBJ2-7, with D perhaps matching TRBD2 (5 bases). Germline CDR1 is MNHEY and CDR2 is SVGAGI. This CDR3 has 16 residues. The V and J ends lost 0 bases and 0 bases respectively, with 12 bases between them. CDR3 protein: CASSYSRAQFSYEQYF. The CDR3 DNA sequence: TGTGCCAGCAGTTACTCGAGGGCGCAGTTCTCCTACGAGCAGTACTTC.

The V and J genes are TRBV7-2 and TRBJ1-5; TRBD1 is a possible D gene (5 bases). Trimming cost V 3 bases and J 2 bases, with 11 bases left between them. Looked up from germline, CDR1 is SGHTA and CDR2 is FQGNSA. CDR3 size: 15 residues. The CDR3 DNA reads as TGTGCCAGCAGCTTTTTCCGGGGGGGCAATCAGCCCCAGCATTTT. It translates to CASSFFRGGNQPQHF.

This clone was counted once. The chain combines TRBV5-5 with TRBJ2-1; D is ambiguous. The length of the CDR3 is 12 residues. The germline CDR1 and CDR2 sequences are SGHKS and YYEKEE (reference sequence). V shed 2 bases and J shed 6 bases, with 6 bases lying between them. The CDR3 is CASSFLGNEQFF. Written as DNA, the CDR3 is TGTGCCAGCAGCTTCTTAGGCAATGAGCAGTTCTTC. The full variable domain, completed using reference TRBV5-5 and TRBJ2-1, is DAGVTQSPTHLIKTRGQQVTLRCSPISGHKSVSWYQQVLGQGPQFIFQYYEKEERGRGNFPDRFSARQFPNYSSELNVNALLLGDSALYLCASSFLGNEQFFGPGTRLTVL.

The rearrangement joins TRBV7-2 to TRBJ2-7; the match to TRBD2 covers 8 bases. The J segment lost 2 bases and the V segment lost 6 bases, leaving 6 bases of the junction unmatched. The length of the CDR3 is 14 residues. CDR1 and CDR2 from the germline V gene are SGHTA and FQGNSA. The DNA for the CDR3 is TGTGCCAGCAGAACACTAGCGGAGGCCTACGAGCAGTACTTC. Residues: CASRTLAEAYEQYF.